Sequencing of this T cell receptor beta chain was carried out in a study of Ad26.COV2.S vaccination and SARS-CoV-2 variants. Study context: The COV1001 Ad26.COV2.S trial arm included the donor. Recipients of Ad26.COV2.S got it intramuscularly, once or twice 56 days apart.

Treatment meaning: around 19 received Ad26.COV2.S at low or high dose, single or two shots; about 5 received placebo; per-sample allocation not given. After the first vaccine or placebo injection, samples were drawn on day 63. Regarding the study as a whole: Non-spike TCR breadth did not differ much between vaccine and placebo recipients. Considerable breadth of spike-specific CD8+ and CD4+ T cell responses has reportedly been documented following vaccination.

Trimming stripped 0 bases from V and 2 bases from J, with 18 bases between. The V gene's germline CDR1 is SGHRS and CDR2 YFSETQ. This CDR3 has 17 amino acids. To note about this clone: Its cognate antigen is unknown.

TCRdb's copy holds only in-frame clones and misses some; the assay was immunoSEQ multiplex PCR. Among about 350,000 clones listed, 70% to 90% were seen once. The V and J genes are TRBV5-1 and TRBJ2-7; tentative D call: TRBD1 (5 bases). The source of this sequence is a person aged 18-65 years who received the Ad26.COV2.S COVID-19 vaccine or a placebo. The material was peripheral blood, obtained in a trial of Ad26.COV2.S vaccine versus placebo. The CDR3, as DNA: TGCGCCAGCAGCTTGGAGGGGCCTTTTGGCAGTGCCTACGAGCAGTACTTC. Its translation is CASSLEGPFGSAYEQYF.